The 14 T cell receptor beta chains in this list originate from one sample, sequenced in a study of regulatory T cells in long-lasting Graves disease. iRepertoire HTBI primers and Arm-PCR of CDR3 regions built TCR beta libraries. TCRdb independently ran MiXCR on the multiplex PCR reads; one entry per CDR3 protein. Of roughly 400,000 distinct CDR3 sequences listed, under 25% are singletons. Specified time point: persistent/refractory GD, antithyroid drugs over 5 years with positive TRAb. Generation of the TCR library employed RNA extracted from PBMCs. The material was peripheral blood mononuclear cells (PBMCs), obtained when the disease was refractory, from a patient treated with antithyroid drugs. The receptors come from a female donor with Graves disease.

This clonotype was picked up many times. The chain carries TRBV11-2 and TRBJ2-7; no definite D call. Germline-derived CDR1 and CDR2 are SGHAT and FQNNGV. V was pared by 6 bases and J by 2 bases, with 8 bases between. The CDR3 sequence is 12 residues long. The CDR3 region has the DNA TGTGCCAGCAGAGGAGATCCCTACGAGCAGTACTTC. It codes for CASRGDPYEQYF.

V and J are TRBV19 and TRBJ1-5, with D possibly TRBD1 on 5 matching bases. Germline lookup yields CDR1 LNHDA and CDR2 SQIVND (reference sequence). This CDR3 spans 14 amino acids. Trimming cost V 4 bases and J 1 base, with 8 bases left between them. CDR3 amino acids: CASSNRQSNQPQHF. The CDR3 nucleotides are TGTGCCAGTAGTAACCGACAGAGCAATCAGCCCCAGCATTTT.

This clonotype came up many times. The rearrangement links TRBV28 to TRBJ1-5, with 10 bases aligning to TRBD1. The germline V gene encodes CDR1 MDHEN and CDR2 SYDVKM. The V segment lost 3 bases and the J segment 6 bases; nucleotides outside the gene matches: 5. This CDR3 comprises 15 residues. The CDR3 nucleotides read TGTGCCAGCAGTTTTGGTGACAGGGGGCTTCAGCCCCAGCATTTT. Its translation is CASSFGDRGLQPQHF.

This clonotype was seen a handful of times. V and J are TRBV2 and TRBJ2-1; 8 nucleotides agree with TRBD2. The CDR3 is 17 amino acids. The ends lost 7 bases at V and 2 bases at J; junction bases unmatched: 13. Germline loops: CDR1 SNHLY, CDR2 FYNNEI. The CDR3 coding sequence is TGTGCCAGCATCCCTCAGGGTTCGCGGGGGGCCTACAATGAGCAGTTCTTC. Its translation: CASIPQGSRGAYNEQFF.

On this clonotype: Given a much more abundant clone one base away, this may be a read error. The chain has TRBV27 and TRBJ1-3; D might be TRBD1 (6 bases). Between the trimmed V and J ends, which lost 3 bases and 4 bases, there was a span of 13 bases. In germline, CDR1 is MNHEY, CDR2 SMNVEV (reference sequence). CDR3 length: 15 amino acids. In DNA, the CDR3 is TGTGCCAGCAGTTTCGGACAGTTCATCGGAAACACCATATATTTT. It encodes CASSFGQFIGNTIYF.

This clonotype was observed at least ten times. This chain links TRBV2 with TRBJ2-2; 7 bases match TRBD1. The germline gives CDR1 SNHLY, CDR2 FYNNEI. Germline trimming cut 7 bases from V and 0 bases from J; bases unmatched to any gene: 2. The CDR3 covers 14 residues. The CDR3 sequence: CASIGTANTGELFF. The CDR3 nucleotides are TGTGCCAGCATTGGGACAGCGAACACCGGGGAGCTGTTTTTT.

A remark on this clonotype: This sequence may be a read error, since a much larger clone differs from it by one base. The rearrangement joins TRBV6-4 to TRBJ2-7; 10 nucleotides line up with TRBD2. Germline CDR1 and CDR2: MRHNA and SNTAGT. The length of the CDR3 is 17 residues. The CDR3 is CASSYSGASGRSYEQYF. The CDR3 DNA reads TGTGCCAGCAGTTACTCCGGGGCTAGCGGGAGATCTTACGAGCAGTACTTC.

With respect to this clonotype: Being one base from a much bigger clone, this may be a read error. As DNA, the CDR3 is TGTGCCAGCAGTTTTGTTACAGGGAACGAGCAGTACTTC. It translates to CASSFVTGNEQYF. The chain joins TRBV28 to TRBJ2-7; TRBD1 might be the D (6 bases). Per the germline V gene, CDR1 is MDHEN and CDR2 is SYDVKM. The CDR3 has 13 amino acids. Trimming left V 3 bases short and J 5 bases short, with 11 bases between.

This clonotype has just a few counts. The chain links TRBV11-1 to TRBJ2-1; 9 positions match TRBD1. This CDR3 has 16 residues. Unmatched junction bases numbered 4, after V lost 4 bases and J lost 0 bases. The V gene's germline CDR1 is SGHAT and CDR2 FQDESV (reference sequence). Here the CDR3 DNA reads TGTGCCAGCAGCTCGGGACAGGGCAGCTCCTACAATGAGCAGTTCTTC. This translates into CASSSGQGSSYNEQFF.

This clonotype was picked up many times. The genes are TRBV28 and TRBJ2-7; 9 bases match TRBD2. The CDR3 consists of 16 residues. The trim removed 6 bases at V and 0 bases at J, leaving 9 bases unmatched. From germline, CDR1 is MDHEN and CDR2 SYDVKM. This CDR3 is CASSLLLAGSSYEQYF. DNA of the CDR3: TGTGCCAGCAGCCTACTTCTAGCGGGATCCTCCTACGAGCAGTACTTC. Drawing the rest from reference TRBV28 and TRBJ2-7, the complete variable domain is DVKVTQSSRYLVKRTGEKVFLECVQDMDHENMFWYRQDPGLGLRLIYFSYDVKMKEKGDIPEGYSVSREKKERFSLILESASTNQTSMYLCASSLLLAGSSYEQYFGPGTRLTVT.

This clonotype appeared many times. The CDR3 DNA reads as TGTGCCAGCAGCTTATCTGTGGGAGAGACCCAGTACTTC. This gives the protein CASSLSVGETQYF. V is TRBV7-2 and J is TRBJ2-5; no reliable D call. The germline CDR1 and CDR2 sequences are SGHTA and FQGNSA. Deletions cut 2 bases from V and 4 bases from J, with 8 bases between. This CDR3 has 13 residues.

The rearrangement links TRBV12-3 or TRBV12-4 to TRBJ2-7; 12 bases line up with TRBD2. CDR3 length: 16 residues. V dropped 5 bases and J dropped 0; count of bases not matched to a gene: 5. The CDR3 coding sequence is TGTGCCAGCAGTCCTGGACTAGCGGGACACTCCTACGAGCAGTACTTC. As protein: CASSPGLAGHSYEQYF.

This clonotype was observed many times. The CDR3 DNA sequence: TGTGCCAGCAGTAGGGACCCACGGTACGAGCAGTACTTC. Translating it yields CASSRDPRYEQYF. This chain links TRBV28 with TRBJ2-7; D could derive from TRBD1 or TRBD2 (5 bases each). The V gene lost 5 bases and the J gene lost 4 bases, with 12 bases spanning the gap. From germline, CDR1 is MDHEN and CDR2 SYDVKM. The CDR3 loop spans 13 amino acids.

In its sample, this clonotype was seen many times. The J gene is TRBJ1-4, the V gene TRBV5-4; weak D call: TRBD1 (5 bases). Germline CDR1 is SGHNT and CDR2 is YYREEE (reference sequence). The CDR3 has 15 residues. V lost 0 bases and J 7 bases, leaving 13 bases between the germline ends. The CDR3 DNA reads as TGTGCCAGCAGCTTGGCGGGACGTACAACTGAAAAACTGTTTTTT. Its protein product is CASSLAGRTTEKLFF. The complete variable domain, with remaining parts taken from reference TRBV5-4 and TRBJ1-4, reads ETGVTQSPTHLIKTRGQQVTLRCSSQSGHNTVSWYQQALGQGPQFIFQYYREEENGRGNFPPRFSGLQFPNYSSELNVNALELDDSALYLCASSLAGRTTEKLFFGSGTQLSVL.